This T cell receptor (beta chain) is from a study of beta chain features in type 1 diabetes. At the level of the study: Taken together, all samples contributed 95 million to 110 million examined sorted cells.

What was sequenced were expressed TCRB transcripts, since all of the isolated RNA had been reverse transcribed. Repertoires were generated with immunoSEQ multiplex PCR, while TCRdb's copy carries only in-frame clones and drops some. The sample carries approximately 360,000 clones, roughly 12% recorded once. V lost 3 bases and J 1 base, leaving 6 bases between the germline ends. The CDR3 length is 13 residues. CDR1 and CDR2 from the germline V gene are PRHDT and FYEKMQ (reference sequence). Stem cell-like memory, regulatory, central memory and naive CD4+ cells were sorted via CD45RO/CCR7/CD25/CD127/CD95/CD27. General observations from the study: Patients with type 1 diabetes carried fewer insertions and had more deletions at their VDJ junctions. In every one of the four CD4+ subsets, TCRB CDR3s were moderately but significantly shorter in Type 1 diabetes patients.

This clone appeared a few times. Its antigen is currently unknown. The chain recombines TRBV13 with TRBJ1-1; D not resolved. The sequencing input was naive CD4+ T cells from blood. The receptor was derived from a woman younger than 30 with type 1 diabetes. The CDR3 DNA follows: TGTGCCAGCAGCTTGCGCCCGAACACTGAAGCTTTCTTT. Protein product: CASSLRPNTEAFF.